The sample holds a few counts of the clone carrying this T cell receptor beta chain. Its antigen is as yet unknown. TCRdb re-called the 5' RACE reads with MiXCR, one entry per CDR3 protein. The sample shows 55,000 to 70,000 distinct CDR3 sequences, over 7.5% of them seen only once. The record originates from a study of early T cells in non-severe SARS-CoV-2 infection. Study-wide findings and caveats: A preference for anti-spike CD8 responses marked VDJdb matching, which missed private and CD4 specificities.

The sample comprised whole blood. This TCR came from an adult who was a healthcare worker with PCR-confirmed SARS-CoV-2 infection or an uninfected control (not recorded which).

The CDR3 sequence is CASSIGLGDANTGELFF. The CDR3 nucleotides are TGTGCCAGTAGTATAGGCCTTGGGGATGCGAACACCGGGGAGCTGTTTTTT. The chain recombines TRBV19 with TRBJ2-2; no clear D. Trimming shortened V by 1 base and J by 0 bases, and 12 bases separated the two germline ends. The CDR3 runs to 17 residues. Germline lookup yields CDR1 LNHDA and CDR2 SQIVND (reference sequence).